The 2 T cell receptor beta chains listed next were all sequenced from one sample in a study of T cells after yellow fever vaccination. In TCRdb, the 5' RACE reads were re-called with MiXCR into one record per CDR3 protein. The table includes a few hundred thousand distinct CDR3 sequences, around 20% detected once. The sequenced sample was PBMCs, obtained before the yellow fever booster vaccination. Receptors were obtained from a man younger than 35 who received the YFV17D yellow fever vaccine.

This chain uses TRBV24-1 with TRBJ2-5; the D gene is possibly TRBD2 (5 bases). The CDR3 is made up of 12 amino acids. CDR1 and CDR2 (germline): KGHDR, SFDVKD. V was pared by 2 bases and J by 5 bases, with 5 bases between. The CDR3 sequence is CATSDSGETQYF. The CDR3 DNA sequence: TGTGCCACCAGTGATTCGGGGGAGACCCAGTACTTC.

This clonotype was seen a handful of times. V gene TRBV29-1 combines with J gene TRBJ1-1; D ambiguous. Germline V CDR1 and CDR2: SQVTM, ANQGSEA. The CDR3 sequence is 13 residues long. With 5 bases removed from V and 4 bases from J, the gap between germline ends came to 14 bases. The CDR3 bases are TGCAGCGTTTCAGGCTGGGGTCGCACTGAAGCTTTCTTT. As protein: CSVSGWGRTEAFF.